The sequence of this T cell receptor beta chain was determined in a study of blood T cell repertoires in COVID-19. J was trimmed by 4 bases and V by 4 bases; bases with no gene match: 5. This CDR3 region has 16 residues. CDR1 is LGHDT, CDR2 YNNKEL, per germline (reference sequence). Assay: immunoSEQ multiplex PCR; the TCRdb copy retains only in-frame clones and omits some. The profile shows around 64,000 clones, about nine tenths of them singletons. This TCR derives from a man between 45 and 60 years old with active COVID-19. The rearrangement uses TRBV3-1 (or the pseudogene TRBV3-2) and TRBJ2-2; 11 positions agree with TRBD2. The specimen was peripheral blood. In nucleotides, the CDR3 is TGTGCCAGCAGCCTAATGACTAGCGGGGCCACCGGGGAGCTGTTTTTT. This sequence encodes CASSLMTSGATGELFF.